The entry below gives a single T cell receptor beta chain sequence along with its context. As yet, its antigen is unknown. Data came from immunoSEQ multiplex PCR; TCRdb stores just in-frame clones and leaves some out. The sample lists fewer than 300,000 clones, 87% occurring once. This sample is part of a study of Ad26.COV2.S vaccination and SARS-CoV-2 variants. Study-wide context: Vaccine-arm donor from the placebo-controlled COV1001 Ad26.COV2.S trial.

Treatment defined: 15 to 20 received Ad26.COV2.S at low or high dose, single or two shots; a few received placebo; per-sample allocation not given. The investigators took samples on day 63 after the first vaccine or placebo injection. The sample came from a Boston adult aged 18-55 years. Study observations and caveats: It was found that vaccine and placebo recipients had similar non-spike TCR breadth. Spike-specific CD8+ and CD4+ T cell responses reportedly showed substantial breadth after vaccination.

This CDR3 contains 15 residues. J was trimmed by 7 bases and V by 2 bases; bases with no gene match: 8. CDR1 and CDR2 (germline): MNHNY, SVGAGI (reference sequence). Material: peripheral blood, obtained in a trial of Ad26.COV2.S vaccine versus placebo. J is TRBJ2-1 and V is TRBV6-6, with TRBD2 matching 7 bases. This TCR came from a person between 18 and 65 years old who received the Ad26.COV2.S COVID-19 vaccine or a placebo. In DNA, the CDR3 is TGTGCCAGCAGTTACGGGGCTAGCGGCCCGAATGAGCAGTTCTTC. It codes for CASSYGASGPNEQFF.